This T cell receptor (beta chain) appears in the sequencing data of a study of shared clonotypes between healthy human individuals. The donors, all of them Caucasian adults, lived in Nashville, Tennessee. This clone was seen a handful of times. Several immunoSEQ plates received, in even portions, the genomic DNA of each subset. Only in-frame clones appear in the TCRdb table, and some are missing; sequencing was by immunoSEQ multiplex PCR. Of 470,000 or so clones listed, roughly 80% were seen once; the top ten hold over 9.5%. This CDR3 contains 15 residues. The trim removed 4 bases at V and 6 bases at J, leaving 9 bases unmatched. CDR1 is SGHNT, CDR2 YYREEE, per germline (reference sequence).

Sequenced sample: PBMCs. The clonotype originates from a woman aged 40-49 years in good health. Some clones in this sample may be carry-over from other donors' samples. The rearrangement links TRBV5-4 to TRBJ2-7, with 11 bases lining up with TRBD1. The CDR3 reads CASSRGQGAWGEQYF. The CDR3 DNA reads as TGTGCCAGCAGCAGAGGACAGGGGGCGTGGGGCGAGCAGTACTTC.